This entry lists 18 T cell receptor beta chains sequenced from one sample in a study of cytomegalovirus exposure and HLA in healthy donors. The PCR had 60 Vbeta and 13 Jbeta primers. The data were produced by immunoSEQ multiplex PCR, yet TCRdb's version contains in-frame clones alone and is incomplete. This sample has about 140,000 clones, with roughly 76% found just once. Source material: PBMCs. These receptors originate from a female donor in good health and CMV-seronegative.

The rearrangement joins TRBV9 to TRBJ2-2, with no clear D. Germline CDR1 is SGDLS and CDR2 is YYNGEE. The CDR3 length is 16 residues. V was trimmed by 1 base and J by 0 bases, leaving 10 bases between them. The DNA for the CDR3 is TGTGCCAGCAGCGTAACGTGGCAGACGAACACCGGGGAGCTGTTTTTT. Translation gives CASSVTWQTNTGELFF.

The rearrangement links TRBV7-2 to TRBJ2-7, with TRBD2 identical over 11 bases. The CDR3 consists of 16 residues. After removal of 5 bases from V and 7 bases from J, the junction contained 13 bases not matched to a gene. Germline assignment: CDR1 SGHTA and CDR2 FQGNSA. The CDR3 DNA follows: TGTGCCAGCAGCCAAGCGGGGGTAGCGGGAGGGCGGGAGCAGTACTTC. Translated, it gives CASSQAGVAGGREQYF.

The chain is built from TRBV5-1 and TRBJ1-1; TRBD1 might be the D (6 bases). CDR3 length: 14 amino acids. Germline CDR1 is SGHRS and CDR2 is YFSETQ. With 1 base removed from V and 3 bases from J, the gap between germline ends came to 10 bases. The CDR3 sequence: CASSLTGIDTEAFF. The CDR3 region has the DNA TGCGCCAGCAGCTTGACAGGGATCGACACTGAAGCTTTCTTT.

This clone occurred once. The chain couples TRBV5-1 to TRBJ2-7; 7 nucleotides line up with TRBD2. V dropped 7 bases and J dropped 6; count of bases not matched to a gene: 7. Germline assignment: CDR1 SGHRS and CDR2 YFSETQ. CDR3 length equals 12 residues. The CDR3 reads CASFREVGEQYF. The CDR3 region has the DNA TGCGCCAGCTTCCGGGAGGTCGGCGAGCAGTACTTC.

V and J are TRBV19 and TRBJ2-3; 7 bases are a match to TRBD1. Germline assignment: CDR1 LNHDA and CDR2 SQIVND (reference sequence). The V segment lost 10 bases and the J segment 4 bases; nucleotides outside the gene matches: 14. This CDR3 contains 15 residues. The CDR3 sequence: CATIPLDRVSDTQYF. CDR3 bases: TGTGCCACTATACCACTCGACAGGGTATCAGATACGCAGTATTTT.

V usage is TRBV19 and J usage is TRBJ2-3; 7 bases are shared with TRBD2. There are 15 residues in the CDR3. Germline loops: CDR1 LNHDA, CDR2 SQIVND (reference sequence). V gave up 4 bases and J gave up 2 bases; unmatched junction bases: 6. In DNA form, the CDR3 reads TGTGCCAGTAGTAGTGCTAGCGGAGCCACAGATACGCAGTATTTT. It is translated as CASSSASGATDTQYF.

The sample holds a few counts of this clone. The chain is built from TRBV19 and TRBJ1-5; the match to TRBD1 covers 7 bases. Germline CDR1 LNHDA, CDR2 SQIVND (reference sequence). This CDR3 has 15 residues. V gave up 3 bases and J gave up 0 bases; unmatched junction bases: 2. CDR3 DNA sequence: TGTGCCAGTAGTATCCAGGGGGATAGCAATCAGCCCCAGCATTTT. Translated, it gives CASSIQGDSNQPQHF.

This CDR3 reads CASRRQGILFNEQFF. Written as DNA, the CDR3 is TGTGCCAGTAGGAGGCAGGGGATCCTATTCAATGAGCAGTTCTTC. The chain uses TRBV19 and TRBJ2-1; D might be TRBD1 (6 bases). Germline values: CDR1 LNHDA, CDR2 SQIVND (reference sequence). This CDR3 contains 15 residues. Deletions cut 6 bases from V and 6 bases from J, with 18 bases between.

The rearrangement links TRBV5-5 to TRBJ2-7, with a weak D call TRBD2 (6 bases). V dropped 6 bases and J dropped 3 bases, with 16 bases sitting between them. This CDR3 is built from 14 residues. Germline lookup yields CDR1 SGHKS and CDR2 YYEKEE (reference sequence). CDR3 sequence reads: CASTVGSSGYEQYF. The CDR3 region has the DNA TGTGCCAGCACCGTGGGTAGTAGCGGCTACGAGCAGTACTTC.

The chain is built from TRBV7-6 and TRBJ2-1, with 14 bases matching TRBD2. Germline CDR1 reads SGHVS; CDR2 reads FNYEAQ. V dropped 5 bases and J dropped 9; count of bases not matched to a gene: 9. The CDR3 consists of 16 residues. CDR3 nucleotide sequence: TGTGCCAGCAGCGCGACGGGACTAGCGGGGGTTCGTGAGCAGTTCTTC. It encodes CASSATGLAGVREQFF.

V gene TRBV9 combines with J gene TRBJ1-1; 8 nucleotides align to TRBD1. The CDR3 has 15 amino acids. CDR1 and CDR2 (germline): SGDLS, YYNGEE. V was pared by 0 bases and J by 1 base, with 2 bases of the junction left unmatched. CDR3: CASSVADRANTEAFF. Written as DNA, the CDR3 is TGTGCCAGCAGCGTAGCGGACAGGGCGAACACTGAAGCTTTCTTT.

Only a few counts were recorded for this clone. The chain couples TRBV27 to TRBJ1-4; 9 nucleotides match TRBD1. CDR1 and CDR2 (germline): MNHEY, SMNVEV (reference sequence). The CDR3 is 14 residues long. V was clipped by 3 bases and J by 7 bases; unmatched bases: 3. In nucleotides, the CDR3 is TGTGCCAGCAGTTTGTACAGGGGGCTTGAAAAACTGTTTTTT. Its protein is CASSLYRGLEKLFF.

This chain uses TRBV7-9 with TRBJ1-2; D call uncertain. From germline, CDR1 is SEHNR and CDR2 FQNEAQ (reference sequence). This CDR3 comprises 14 residues. Trimming removed 5 bases from V and 4 bases from J, with 14 bases in between. The CDR3 spells CASSSPTSFYGYTF. The CDR3 coding sequence is TGTGCCAGCAGCAGCCCGACAAGTTTCTATGGCTACACCTTC.

This clone was detected only once. This chain connects TRBV5-4 to TRBJ1-6; perhaps TRBD1 as D (6 bases). In germline, CDR1 is SGHNT, CDR2 YYREEE (reference sequence). The CDR3 contains 17 residues. The V and J ends lost 3 bases and 14 bases respectively, with 27 bases between them. In nucleotides, the CDR3 is TGTGCCAGCAGCTCGAGGACTGGGTTGGAGGTTGGGGGCACCCTCCACTTT. As protein: CASSSRTGLEVGGTLHF.

The sample holds a few counts of this clone. The chain carries TRBV28 and TRBJ1-4; D is ambiguous. V gave up 2 bases and J gave up 8 bases, with 6 bases separating them. CDR1 is MDHEN, CDR2 SYDVKM, per germline. This CDR3 has 12 amino acids. The DNA of the CDR3 is TGTGCCAGCAGTTTAAACGCGGAAAAACTGTTTTTT. Translation: CASSLNAEKLFF.

V and J are TRBV10-3 and TRBJ2-2; TRBD2 is a possible D gene (5 bases). The V and J ends lost 5 bases and 1 base respectively, with 8 bases between them. Germline-derived CDR1 and CDR2 are ENHRY and SYGVKD. This CDR3 has 14 amino acids. CDR3 DNA: TGTGCCATCAGTCCGGACTGGAACACCGGGGAGCTGTTTTTT. Translated: CAISPDWNTGELFF.

This chain uses TRBV11-1 with TRBJ1-1; no reliable D call. V was trimmed by 2 bases and J by 0 bases, leaving 10 bases between them. Germline CDR1 and CDR2: SGHAT and FQDESV (reference sequence). This CDR3 spans 15 amino acids. The CDR3 DNA is TGTGCCAGCAGCTTACAACAGCCGTTGAACACTGAAGCTTTCTTT. This codes for CASSLQQPLNTEAFF.

CDR3 residues: CASSIGLAGTDTQYF. The DNA of the CDR3 is TGTGCCAGTAGTATTGGGCTAGCGGGCACAGATACGCAGTATTTT. This chain uses TRBV19 with TRBJ2-3; 7 nucleotides agree with TRBD2. This CDR3 has 15 residues. V gave up 3 bases and J gave up 1 base; unmatched junction bases: 4. Germline assignment: CDR1 LNHDA and CDR2 SQIVND (reference sequence). Drawing the rest from reference TRBV19 and TRBJ2-3, the complete variable domain is DGGITQSPKYLFRKEGQNVTLSCEQNLNHDAMYWYRQDPGQGLRLIYYSQIVNDFQKGDIAEGYSVSREKKESFPLTVTSAQKNPTAFYLCASSIGLAGTDTQYFGPGTRLTVL.